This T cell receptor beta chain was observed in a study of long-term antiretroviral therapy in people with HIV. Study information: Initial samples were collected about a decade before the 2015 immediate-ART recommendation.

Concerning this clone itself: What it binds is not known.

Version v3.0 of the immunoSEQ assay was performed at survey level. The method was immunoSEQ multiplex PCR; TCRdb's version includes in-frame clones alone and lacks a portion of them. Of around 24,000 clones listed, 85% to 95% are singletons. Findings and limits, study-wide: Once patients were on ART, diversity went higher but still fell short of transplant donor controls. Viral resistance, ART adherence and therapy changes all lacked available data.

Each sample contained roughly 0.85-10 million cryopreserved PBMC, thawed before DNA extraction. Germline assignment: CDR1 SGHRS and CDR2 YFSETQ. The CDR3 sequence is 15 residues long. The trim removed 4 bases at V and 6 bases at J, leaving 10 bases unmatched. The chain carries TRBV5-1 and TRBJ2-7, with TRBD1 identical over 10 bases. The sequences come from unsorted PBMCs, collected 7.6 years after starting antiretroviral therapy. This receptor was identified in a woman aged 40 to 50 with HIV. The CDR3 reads CASSHETGQGIEQYF. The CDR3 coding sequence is TGCGCCAGCAGCCATGAGACGGGACAGGGGATCGAGCAGTACTTC.